This T cell receptor (beta chain) was sequenced in a study of cytotoxic CD8 clonotypes in ibrutinib-treated CLL. Sequenced by immunoSEQ multiplex PCR; TCRdb stores in-frame clones only, minus some. The sample holds roughly 150,000 clones; around nine tenths are singletons and the top ten take 3% to 3.5%. The material sequenced was PBMCs, taken at disease progression, from a patient treated with ibrutinib. The clonotype originates from a human donor with chronic lymphocytic leukemia.

The CDR3 protein is CASSFLTGTNTEAFF. The CDR3 DNA is TGTGCCAGCAGCTTCCTAACAGGGACGAACACTGAAGCTTTCTTT. This chain links TRBV11-2 with TRBJ1-1; a possible D gene is TRBD1 (6 bases). Deletions cut 3 bases from V and 1 base from J, with 12 bases between. Germline-derived CDR1 and CDR2 are SGHAT and FQNNGV. There are 15 residues in the CDR3.